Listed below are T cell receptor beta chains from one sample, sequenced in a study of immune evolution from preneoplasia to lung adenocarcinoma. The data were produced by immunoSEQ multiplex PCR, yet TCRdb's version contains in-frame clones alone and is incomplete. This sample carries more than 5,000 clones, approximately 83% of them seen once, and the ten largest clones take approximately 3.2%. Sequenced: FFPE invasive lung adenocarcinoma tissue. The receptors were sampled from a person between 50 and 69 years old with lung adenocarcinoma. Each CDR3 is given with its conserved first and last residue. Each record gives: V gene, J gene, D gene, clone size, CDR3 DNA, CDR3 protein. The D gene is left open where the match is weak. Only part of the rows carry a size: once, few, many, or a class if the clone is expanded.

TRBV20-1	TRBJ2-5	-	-	TGCAGTGCCCCGATTCGGGAGACCCAGTACTTC	CSAPIRETQYF
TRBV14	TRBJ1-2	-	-	TGTGCCAGCGGCCCAGGACGCAGCTACACCTTC	CASGPGRSYTF
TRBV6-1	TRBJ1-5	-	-	TGTGCCAGCAGTGGGGAACCGGGGAATCAGCCCCAGCATTTT	CASSGEPGNQPQHF
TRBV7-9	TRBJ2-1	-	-	TGTGCCAGCAGACAAATAGAGGGCCATGAGCAGTTCTTC	CASRQIEGHEQFF
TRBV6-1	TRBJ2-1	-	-	TGTGCCAGCAGTGAAGTGCTAGACCCCTACAATGAGCAGTTCTTC	CASSEVLDPYNEQFF
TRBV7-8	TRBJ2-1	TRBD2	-	TGTGCCAGCAGCCCGAATCGGCGGGGGTGGGGATACAATGAGCAGTTCTTC	CASSPNRRGWGYNEQFF
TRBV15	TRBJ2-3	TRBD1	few	TGTGCCACCAGCAGTTCCGGGACAGCCACAGATACGCAGTATTTT	CATSSSGTATDTQYF
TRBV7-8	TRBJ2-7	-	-	TGTGCCAGCAGCTCTCCGACAGCCGACCCGAGTTCCTACGAGCAGTACTTC	CASSSPTADPSSYEQYF
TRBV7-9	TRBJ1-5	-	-	TGTGCCAGCAGCTACAACGACCAGCCCCAGCATTTT	CASSYNDQPQHF
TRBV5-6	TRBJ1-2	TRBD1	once	TGTGCCAGCAGCCAACAGGGGTCCTATGGCTACACCTTC	CASSQQGSYGYTF
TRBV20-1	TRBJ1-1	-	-	TGCAGTGCTAGGATGAACACTGAAGCTTTCTTT	CSARMNTEAFF
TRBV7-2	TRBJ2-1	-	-	TGTGCCAGCAGCTACCTGGGAGGAAACAATGAGCAGTTCTTC	CASSYLGGNNEQFF
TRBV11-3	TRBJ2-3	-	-	TGTGCCAGCAGCCAAACAACAGGGTCGGTGGGGGATACGCAGTATTTT	CASSQTTGSVGDTQYF
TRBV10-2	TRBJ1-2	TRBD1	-	TGCGCCAGCACGGGACAGCCTAAGGGTGGCTACACCTTC	CASTGQPKGGYTF
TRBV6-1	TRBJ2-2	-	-	TGTGCCAGCAGTCCCTATGATCCCGGGGAGCTGTTTTTT	CASSPYDPGELFF
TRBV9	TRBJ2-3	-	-	TGTGCCAGCAGCGTAGGGGCTAGCGGCACAGATACGCAGTATTTT	CASSVGASGTDTQYF
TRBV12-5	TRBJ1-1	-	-	TGTGCTAGTGGTTTCCCCGAGTTTGGCAGGGCTGAAGCTTTCTTT	CASGFPEFGRAEAFF
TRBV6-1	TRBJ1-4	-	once	TGTGCCAGCAGTAAGGGCCCCATAGAAGAAAAACTGTTTTTT	CASSKGPIEEKLFF
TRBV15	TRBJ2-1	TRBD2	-	TGTGCCACCCGGGGGACTAGCGGGCATAATGAGCAGTTCTTC	CATRGTSGHNEQFF
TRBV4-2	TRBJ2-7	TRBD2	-	TGTGCCAGCAGCCAAGATGGGACTAGCGGGAGTTACGAGCAGTACTTC	CASSQDGTSGSYEQYF
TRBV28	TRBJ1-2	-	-	TGTGCCAGCAGTTTACAGCAGTATGGCTACACCTTC	CASSLQQYGYTF
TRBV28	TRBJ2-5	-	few	TGTGCCAGCAGTTTGGGAGATTCGCAAGAGACCCAGTACTTC	CASSLGDSQETQYF
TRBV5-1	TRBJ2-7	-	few	TGCGCCAGCAGCTCCGACGGCGCAGGGAACTACGAGCAGTACTTC	CASSSDGAGNYEQYF
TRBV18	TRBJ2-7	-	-	TGTGCCAGCTCACCAGGGCAGGGATCCTACGAGCAGTACTTC	CASSPGQGSYEQYF
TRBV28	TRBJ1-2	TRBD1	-	TGTGCCAGCAGTTCCGGGACAGGGGCCTACACCTTC	CASSSGTGAYTF
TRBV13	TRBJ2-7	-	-	TGTGCCAGCAGCTCGTTGGGCGAGCAGTACTTC	CASSSLGEQYF
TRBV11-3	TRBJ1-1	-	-	TGTGCCAGCAGCCCCCGAACAGCGACAATTACTGAAGCTTTCTTT	CASSPRTATITEAFF
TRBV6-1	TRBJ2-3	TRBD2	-	TGTGCCAGCAGGCCCGTAGCGGGAGATTTTGATACGCAGTATTTT	CASRPVAGDFDTQYF
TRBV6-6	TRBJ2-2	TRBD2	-	TGTGCCAGCTGTGGGACTACGAACACCGGGGAGCTGTTTTTT	CASCGTTNTGELFF
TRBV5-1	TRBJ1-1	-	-	TGCGCCAGCAGCTCCGCGGGGGGCCGCCGGGCTTTCTTT	CASSSAGGRRAFF
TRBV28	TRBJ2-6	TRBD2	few	TGTGCCAGCAGTTCGGGACTAGCGGGAGGTAGTGGGGCCAACGTCCTGACTTTC	CASSSGLAGGSGANVLTF
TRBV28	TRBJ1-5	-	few	TGTGCCAGCACCACCTTGGGGACCTCCAGGGACCAGCCCCAGCATTTT	CASTTLGTSRDQPQHF
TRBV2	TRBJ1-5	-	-	TGTGCCAGCAGGGGAGACAATCAGCCCCAGCATTTT	CASRGDNQPQHF
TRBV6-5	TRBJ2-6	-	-	TGTGCCAGCAGTTTATTTTCCGGGGCCAACGTCCTGACTTTC	CASSLFSGANVLTF
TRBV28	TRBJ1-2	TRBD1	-	TGTGCCAGCAGCCCCCGGGACAGGGCCCTCTATGGCTACACCTTC	CASSPRDRALYGYTF
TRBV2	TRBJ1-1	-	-	TGTGCCAGCAGTGAAGACACTGAAGCTTTCTTT	CASSEDTEAFF
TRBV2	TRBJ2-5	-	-	TGTGCCAGCACCGGATCCAGGGCTGAGACCCAGTACTTC	CASTGSRAETQYF
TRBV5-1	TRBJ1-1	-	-	TGCGCCCTTATCACTGAAGCTTTCTTT	CALITEAFF
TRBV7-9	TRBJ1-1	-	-	TGTGCCAGCAGCTTAATAGTGACGGGGCAAGGGGAAGCTTTCTTT	CASSLIVTGQGEAFF
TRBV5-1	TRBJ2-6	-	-	TGCGCCAGCAGGGACGGACAGAATAACGCTGGGGCCAACGTCCTGACTTTC	CASRDGQNNAGANVLTF
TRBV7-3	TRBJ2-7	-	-	TGTGCCAGCAGCTTAACCTACGAGCAGTACTTC	CASSLTYEQYF
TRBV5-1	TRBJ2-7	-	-	TGCGCCAACAACCGGCGGCAGCTTTCGGGACCATGCTACGAGCAGTACTTC	CANNRRQLSGPCYEQYF
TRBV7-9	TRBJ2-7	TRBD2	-	TGTGCCAGCAGTCGAACTAGCGTTAAACACTACGAGCAGTACTTC	CASSRTSVKHYEQYF
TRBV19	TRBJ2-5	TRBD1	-	TGTGCCAGTAGTCTTCGGACAGGGACGGAACACGAGACCCAGTACTTC	CASSLRTGTEHETQYF
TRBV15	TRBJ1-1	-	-	TGTGCCACCAGCAGAAAACTTAGCACTGAAGCTTTCTTT	CATSRKLSTEAFF
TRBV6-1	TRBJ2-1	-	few	TGTGCCAGCAGTGAACTAGCTGACCCCTACAATGAGCAGTTCTTC	CASSELADPYNEQFF
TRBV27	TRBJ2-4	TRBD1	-	TGTGCCATCCGGGACAGGGATTTAAGCATTCAGTACTTC	CAIRDRDLSIQYF
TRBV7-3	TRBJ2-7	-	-	TGTGCCAGCAGCCCGAATGGGGACGAGCAGTACTTC	CASSPNGDEQYF
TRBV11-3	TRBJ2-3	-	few	TGTGCCAGCAGCTGGACCGGAGATACGCAGTATTTT	CASSWTGDTQYF
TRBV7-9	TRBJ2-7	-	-	TGTGCCAGCAGTCCGCACGGCCGAACCTACGAGCAGTACTTC	CASSPHGRTYEQYF
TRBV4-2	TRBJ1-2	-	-	TGTGCCAGCAGCCAACTAACAGGGTCGGTTCCTGGCTACACCTTC	CASSQLTGSVPGYTF
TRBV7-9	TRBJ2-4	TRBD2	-	TGTGCCAGCAGCTTTTCTAGCGGGAGCACGGGGGCCAAAAACATTCAGTACTTC	CASSFSSGSTGAKNIQYF
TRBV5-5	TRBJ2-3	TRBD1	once	TGTGCCAGCAGCTGGGGGACAGGGGTTTTCACAGATACGCAGTATTTT	CASSWGTGVFTDTQYF
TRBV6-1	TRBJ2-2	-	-	TGTGCCAGCAGCTATGACTCTACGAACACCGGGGAGCTGTTTTTT	CASSYDSTNTGELFF
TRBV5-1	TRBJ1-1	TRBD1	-	TGCGCCAGCAGTTTTGACAGGGGGCCGGGCACTGAAGCTTTCTTT	CASSFDRGPGTEAFF
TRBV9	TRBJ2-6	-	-	TGTGCCAGCAGCGAGGGGGGCTTCGGGGCCAACGTCCTGACTTTC	CASSEGGFGANVLTF
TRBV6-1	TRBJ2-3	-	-	TGTGCCAGCAGTGAACTCCCCGACAGCACAGATACGCAGTATTTT	CASSELPDSTDTQYF
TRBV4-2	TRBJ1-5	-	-	TGTGCCAGCAGCTTCGAAGAGACAGGTCTTAATCAGCCCCAGCATTTT	CASSFEETGLNQPQHF
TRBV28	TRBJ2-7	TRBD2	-	TGTGCCAGCAGTTTATTTAGGGCTAGCGGTTACGAGCAGTACTTC	CASSLFRASGYEQYF